These 28 T cell receptor beta chains came from one sample sequenced in a study of vaccination and CD4 T cells after COVID-19. Indicated treatment: 10-day PBMC culture with coronavirus spike peptide pools or control peptides (ViraFEST assay). These receptors' antigens are unknown. Sequenced with the Oncomine TCR Beta short-read assay was DNA taken from cultured CD4+ T cells. TCRdb independently ran MiXCR on the PCR reads; one entry per CDR3 protein. The data show about 25,000 distinct CDR3 sequences, roughly 40% seen once. Sequenced: CD4+ T cells from blood, cultured in vitro. Source of these receptors: a human donor who had recovered from COVID-19.

The chain combines TRBV6-1 with TRBJ2-3; D possibly corresponds to TRBD2 (7 bases). Trimming took off 7 bases at V and 7 bases at J, with 15 bases between the two ends. Per the germline V gene, CDR1 is MNHNS and CDR2 is SASEGT. The CDR3 loop spans 13 amino acids. CDR3 sequence reads: CASKGGATYTQYF. DNA of the CDR3: TGTGCCAGCAAGGGGGGGGCTACCTATACGCAGTATTTT.

This rearrangement joins TRBV19 to TRBJ2-1; D may be TRBD1 (5 bases). The length of the CDR3 is 15 residues. V lost 7 bases, J lost 5 bases, and 18 bases lay in between. Germline V CDR1 and CDR2: LNHDA, SQIVND (reference sequence). The CDR3 sequence: CASTRKGPRDNEQFF. The CDR3 DNA is TGTGCCAGTACCCGGAAGGGGCCCAGGGACAATGAGCAGTTCTTC.

This clonotype was counted only a few times. V gene TRBV7-9 combines with J gene TRBJ2-1, with 9 bases matching TRBD2. This CDR3 has 15 residues. V lost 5 bases to trimming and J lost 6 bases; unmatched junction nucleotides: 8. CDR1 and CDR2 (germline): SEHNR, FQNEAQ (reference sequence). The CDR3 DNA follows: TGTGCCAGCAGCCCTAAGGGGCGGGGGGGCAATGAGCAGTTCTTC. It translates to CASSPKGRGGNEQFF.

In its sample, this clonotype was seen a few times. The CDR3 spells CSARDHEGLDTGELFF. CDR3 nucleotide sequence: TGCAGTGCTAGAGATCATGAGGGGCTGGACACCGGGGAGCTGTTTTTT. This chain uses TRBV20-1 with TRBJ2-2; D could derive from TRBD1 or TRBD2 (5 bases each). CDR3 length: 16 amino acids. Between the trimmed V and J ends, which lost 0 bases and 3 bases, there was a span of 14 bases. Germline V gene data show CDR1 as DFQATT and CDR2 as SNEGSKA (reference sequence).

This chain links TRBV29-1 with TRBJ2-1; 8 bases line up with TRBD2. This CDR3 comprises 13 residues. Germline assignment: CDR1 SQVTM and CDR2 ANQGSEA. V lost 4 bases and J lost 4; bases outside the gene matches: 3. The CDR3 sequence: CSVGGLAYNEQFF. CDR3 DNA: TGCAGCGTTGGTGGACTAGCTTACAATGAGCAGTTCTTC.

A remark on this clonotype: A junction boundary mismatches the germline segment, possibly from a read error. The V and J genes are TRBV20-1 and TRBJ1-2, with 7 bases that match TRBD1. This CDR3 is 11 amino acids long. The germline V gene has CDR1 DFQATT and CDR2 SNEGSKA (reference sequence). CDR3 nucleotides: TGCAGTCCTAGGGACAGCTATGGCTACACCTTC. Translating gives CSPRDSYGYTF.

V and J are TRBV28 and TRBJ2-7; 9 bases are a match to TRBD1. The CDR3 covers 15 residues. Germline V gene sequence: CDR1 MDHEN, CDR2 SYDVKM. V was clipped by 4 bases and J by 4 bases; unmatched bases: 8. CDR3 nucleotide sequence: TGTGCCAGCAGTTCCCAAACGACAGGGGGATACGAGCAGTACTTC. Protein sequence: CASSSQTTGGYEQYF.

DNA of the CDR3: TGCGCCAGCAGCCAAGACCCCAGGGTGAACTATGGCTACACCTTC. Its translation is CASSQDPRVNYGYTF. The chain links TRBV4-3 to TRBJ1-2, with TRBD1 as a possible D gene (5 bases). Between the trimmed V and J ends, which lost 0 bases and 2 bases, there was a span of 10 bases. Germline V CDR1 and CDR2: LGHNA, YSLEER. The CDR3 has 15 residues.

This clonotype came up a few times. The chain links TRBV10-3 to TRBJ2-3; 8 nucleotides match TRBD2. Germline CDR1 ENHRY, CDR2 SYGVKD. This CDR3 has 16 residues. Unmatched junction bases numbered 8, after V lost 3 bases and J lost 3 bases. The CDR3 coding sequence is TGTGCCATCAGTGATAGAGGGATAGCGGGAACAGATACGCAGTATTTT. Its protein is CAISDRGIAGTDTQYF.

In this sample, this clonotype turned up a few times. The V gene is TRBV6-1, the J gene TRBJ2-5, with no clear D. Germline CDR1 is MNHNS and CDR2 is SASEGT. V lost 2 bases to trimming and J lost 4 bases, with 8 bases between them. This CDR3 contains 13 residues. CDR3 DNA sequence: TGTGCCAGCAGTGAACCCTGGGGAGAGACCCAGTACTTC. This gives the protein CASSEPWGETQYF.

This chain connects TRBV20-1 to TRBJ1-6; no definite D call. The CDR3 is 16 residues long. The V and J ends lost 0 bases and 8 bases respectively, with 17 bases between them. Looked up from germline, CDR1 is DFQATT and CDR2 is SNEGSKA (reference sequence). This CDR3 is CSARDRPGGRDSPLHF. CDR3 in DNA: TGCAGTGCTAGAGATCGCCCAGGCGGAAGGGATTCACCCCTCCACTTT.

This clonotype showed up just a few times. The chain employs TRBV20-1 and TRBJ1-6; 9 nucleotides agree with TRBD1. CDR1 is DFQATT and CDR2 is SNEGSKA in the germline V gene (reference sequence). The CDR3 runs to 13 residues. With 8 bases clipped from V and 6 bases from J, the junction kept 5 bases outside the gene matches. The CDR3: CSPYRGRNSPLHF. For the CDR3, the DNA is TGCAGTCCGTACAGGGGGCGTAATTCACCCCTCCACTTT.

This clonotype has a handful of counts. The V call is TRBV15, the J call TRBJ2-1, with 11 nucleotides matching TRBD2. Germline values: CDR1 LNHNV, CDR2 YYDKDF (reference sequence). The CDR3 totals 18 residues. The trim removed 5 bases at V and 5 bases at J, leaving 14 bases unmatched. CDR3 residues: CATSRERASGRTDNEQFF. The CDR3 coding sequence is TGTGCCACCAGCCGGGAACGTGCTAGCGGGAGGACCGACAATGAGCAGTTCTTC.

The chain combines TRBV5-6 with TRBJ2-1; 10 nucleotides line up with TRBD2. Germline CDR1 is SGHDT and CDR2 is YYEEEE. CDR3 size: 15 residues. The J segment lost 7 bases and the V segment lost 6 bases, leaving 10 bases of the junction unmatched. The CDR3 loop reads CASIPSPSGSNEQFF. The CDR3 DNA follows: TGTGCCAGCATCCCTTCACCTAGCGGGAGTAATGAGCAGTTCTTC.

This clonotype was counted a few times. The chain joins TRBV18 to TRBJ1-2; a weak D match, TRBD1 (5 bases). V shed 3 bases and J shed 6 bases, with 11 bases lying between them. The CDR3 is 13 amino acids. Looked up from germline, CDR1 is KGHSH and CDR2 is LQKENI. The CDR3 region is CASSPTGTDGYTF. CDR3 bases: TGTGCCAGCTCACCCACCGGGACGGATGGCTACACCTTC. Filled out from reference TRBV18 and TRBJ1-2, the complete variable domain reads NAGVMQNPRHLVRRRGQEARLRCSPMKGHSHVYWYRQLPEEGLKFMVYLQKENIIDESGMPKERFSAEFPKEGPSILRIQQVVRGDSAAYFCASSPTGTDGYTFGSGTRLTVV.

This clonotype has more than one count but fewer than ten. This rearrangement joins TRBV5-1 to TRBJ2-7; tentative D call: TRBD2 (6 bases). CDR1 is SGHRS, CDR2 YFSETQ, per germline. V dropped 7 bases and J dropped 7 bases, with 15 bases sitting between them. The CDR3 sequence is 12 residues long. CDR3 in amino acids: CASSGSQSEQYF. CDR3 DNA sequence: TGCGCCAGCTCCGGGAGCCAATCAGAGCAGTACTTC.

The J gene is TRBJ2-3, the V gene TRBV6-5; unclear D gene. The CDR3 is 14 residues long. The germline V and J ends were trimmed by 0 bases and 0 bases, with 4 bases remaining between them. The germline V gene has CDR1 MNHEY and CDR2 SVGAGI. CDR3 coding DNA: TGTGCCAGCAGTTACTCGTCCAGCACAGATACGCAGTATTTT. Amino acids: CASSYSSSTDTQYF.

The V call is TRBV30, the J call TRBJ2-7; 7 positions agree with TRBD1. This CDR3 spans 12 amino acids. Germline loops: CDR1 GTSNPN, CDR2 SVGIG (reference sequence). J was trimmed by 3 bases and V by 2 bases; bases with no gene match: 1. In DNA, the CDR3 is TGTGCCTGGAGTCGACAGGGCTACGAGCAGTACTTC. As protein: CAWSRQGYEQYF.

This clonotype was counted between two and nine times. The genes are TRBV6-2 or TRBV6-3 and TRBJ1-5; no clear D gene. CDR3 size: 12 residues. Trimming cost V 6 bases and J 7 bases, with 10 bases left between them. CDR1 and CDR2 (germline): MNHEY, SVGEGT. The CDR3 nucleotides are TGTGCCAGCAGCCCACGGGAACAGCCCCAGCATTTT. Protein product: CASSPREQPQHF.

This clonotype was seen a handful of times. V gene TRBV10-3 combines with J gene TRBJ1-5; 9 positions agree with TRBD1. The junction had 6 bases not matched to a gene; V was cut back by 7 bases and J by 5 bases. CDR3 length equals 14 residues. The germline V gene encodes CDR1 ENHRY and CDR2 SYGVKD. CDR3 amino acids: CAIKGDRVDQPQHF. As DNA, the CDR3 is TGTGCCATCAAGGGGGACAGGGTCGATCAGCCCCAGCATTTT.

V and J are TRBV11-2 and TRBJ2-7; the D is unclear. The germline V gene has CDR1 SGHAT and CDR2 FQNNGV. V was trimmed by 6 bases and J by 6 bases, leaving 18 bases between them. The CDR3 has 14 residues. DNA for the CDR3: TGTGCCAGCAGGGTGGCACCGGGCCCCGGCGAGCAGTACTTC. This codes for CASRVAPGPGEQYF.

The chain uses TRBV7-2 and TRBJ2-5, with D maybe TRBD1 (6 bases). CDR1 and CDR2 from the germline V gene are SGHTA and FQGNSA. The V end was cut by 3 bases, the J end by 3 bases, with 11 bases between. The CDR3 is 14 amino acids. The CDR3 region has the DNA TGTGCCAGCAGCTTGGGGGCCCAAGAAGAGACCCAGTACTTC. It specifies CASSLGAQEETQYF. The full variable domain, rest sourced from reference TRBV7-2 and TRBJ2-5, is GAGVSQSPSNKVTEKGKDVELRCDPISGHTALYWYRQSLGQGLEFLIYFQGNSAPDKSGLPSDRFSAERTGGSVSTLTIQRTQQEDSAVYLCASSLGAQEETQYFGPGTRLLVL.

The gene calls are TRBV11-2 and TRBJ1-1; no clear D. Germline CDR1 and CDR2: SGHAT and FQNNGV. CDR3 length: 13 residues. V lost 3 bases to trimming and J lost 10 bases, with 15 bases between them. CDR3 sequence reads: CASSLSEAAGAFF. CDR3 bases: TGTGCCAGCAGCTTGTCCGAGGCCGCGGGAGCTTTCTTT.

The chain uses TRBV2 and TRBJ1-5, with 8 nucleotides matching TRBD1. CDR3 size: 14 residues. J was trimmed by 2 bases and V by 7 bases; bases with no gene match: 4. Germline loops: CDR1 SNHLY, CDR2 FYNNEI. The CDR3 sequence is CASNGQGGNQPQHF. The CDR3, as DNA: TGTGCCAGCAATGGACAGGGAGGCAATCAGCCCCAGCATTTT.

This clonotype was seen a handful of times. The chain uses TRBV21-1 and TRBJ1-5. TRBV21-1 is labeled a pseudogene. The CDR3 runs to 17 residues. CDR3 region: CASSQRCMILGNQPQHF. The CDR3 DNA reads as TGTGCCAGCAGCCAACGTTGTATGATCCTCGGGAATCAGCCCCAGCATTTT.

This chain uses TRBV7-3 with TRBJ1-3; D not certain. CDR3 length: 14 amino acids. CDR1 SGHTA and CDR2 FQGTGA come from the germline V gene. V was clipped by 5 bases and J by 0 bases, with 8 bases between them. The CDR3 loop reads CASSQGSSGNTIYF. CDR3 DNA: TGTGCCAGCAGCCAAGGAAGCTCTGGAAACACCATATATTTT.

The chain joins TRBV20-1 to TRBJ2-7; D is possibly TRBD1 or TRBD2 (6 bases each). This CDR3 comprises 13 residues. Deletions cut 7 bases from V and 2 bases from J, with 15 bases between. CDR1 is DFQATT and CDR2 is SNEGSKA in the germline V gene (reference sequence). The CDR3 coding sequence is TGCAGTGGGGGGGCAGCTGGCACCTACGAGCAGTACTTC. It encodes CSGGAAGTYEQYF.

The chain recombines TRBV5-1 with TRBJ2-3, with 9 bases aligning to TRBD2. This CDR3 contains 16 residues. The germline gives CDR1 SGHRS, CDR2 YFSETQ. With 0 bases clipped from V and 5 bases from J, the junction kept 7 bases outside the gene matches. The CDR3 DNA follows: TGCGCCAGCAGCTTGGGGGCTAGCGGGAATAGAGATACGCAGTATTTT. This encodes CASSLGASGNRDTQYF.